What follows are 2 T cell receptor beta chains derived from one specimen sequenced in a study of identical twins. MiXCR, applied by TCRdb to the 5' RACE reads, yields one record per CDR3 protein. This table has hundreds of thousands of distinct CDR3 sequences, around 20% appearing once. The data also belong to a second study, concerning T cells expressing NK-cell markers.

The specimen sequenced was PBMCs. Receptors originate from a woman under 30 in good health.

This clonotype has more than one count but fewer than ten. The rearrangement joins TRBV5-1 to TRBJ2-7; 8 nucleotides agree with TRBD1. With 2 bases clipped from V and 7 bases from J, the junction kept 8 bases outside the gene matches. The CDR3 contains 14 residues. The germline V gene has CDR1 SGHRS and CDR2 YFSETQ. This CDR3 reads CASSFDRGQEEQYF. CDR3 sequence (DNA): TGCGCCAGCAGCTTTGACAGGGGCCAGGAAGAGCAGTACTTC.

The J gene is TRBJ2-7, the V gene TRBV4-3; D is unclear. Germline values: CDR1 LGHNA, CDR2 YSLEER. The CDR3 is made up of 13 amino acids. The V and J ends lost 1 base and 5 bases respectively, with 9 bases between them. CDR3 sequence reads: CASSQGSLDEQYF. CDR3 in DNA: TGCGCCAGCAGCCAAGGGAGCCTAGACGAGCAGTACTTC.